This passage covers 9 T cell receptor beta chains from one sample sequenced in a study of T-cell reconstitution after alpha-beta-depleted transplantation in children. Preparation of the TCRbeta library was carried out with unique molecular identifiers. TCRdb used MiXCR to reprocess the PCR reads, holding one entry per CDR3 protein. The top ten clones hold 4% of a sample with some 590,000 distinct CDR3 sequences, roughly a tenth of them seen once. Here the sequenced sample was PBMCs from the stem cell graft donor, taken from the stem cell graft. Receptors were obtained from a human donor who donated a stem cell graft to a child with acute myeloid leukemia.

This clonotype was seen only a few times. The V gene is TRBV6-1, the J gene TRBJ2-3; tentatively, D is TRBD1 (5 bases). V dropped 5 bases and J dropped 3 bases, with 12 bases sitting between them. CDR3 size: 14 residues. Looked up from germline, CDR1 is MNHNS and CDR2 is SASEGT. CDR3 amino acids: CASSPGSGTDTQYF. The DNA of the CDR3 is TGTGCCAGCAGTCCAGGGTCTGGGACAGATACGCAGTATTTT.

This clonotype was observed at least ten times. V and J are TRBV20-1 and TRBJ2-2; 9 bases are shared with TRBD2. Germline CDR1 and CDR2: DFQATT and SNEGSKA (reference sequence). V trimming: 6 bases; J trimming: 3 bases; junction bases outside the gene matches: 5. The CDR3 is 14 amino acids. The CDR3 region has the DNA TGCAGTGCCCCCCTAGCGGGACACACCGGGGAGCTGTTTTTT. Its translation is CSAPLAGHTGELFF.

The CDR3, as DNA: TGTGCCAGCAGTCAAGTCGGGCAAGAGACCCAGTACTTC. It codes for CASSQVGQETQYF. The chain recombines TRBV25-1 with TRBJ2-5, with D unclear. V lost 5 bases and J lost 2, with 9 bases in between. The CDR3 runs to 13 residues. Germline loops: CDR1 MGHDK, CDR2 SYGVNS.

The rearrangement uses TRBV20-1 and TRBJ2-1, with 10 bases matching TRBD2. The CDR3 totals 14 residues. V was pared by 8 bases and J by 3 bases, with 7 bases of the junction left unmatched. CDR1 DFQATT and CDR2 SNEGSKA come from the germline V gene (reference sequence). CDR3 DNA sequence: TGCAGTTCCCTTCTAGCGGGAGTCTACAATGAGCAGTTCTTC. Amino acid sequence: CSSLLAGVYNEQFF.

This clonotype was observed a few times. The chain uses TRBV4-2 and TRBJ2-2; D is unclear. The CDR3 extends over 14 amino acids. Per germline, CDR1 LGHNA and CDR2 YNFKEQ. V was cut by 1 base and J by 4 bases, with 7 bases left in between. The CDR3 spells CASSQARSTGELFF. DNA of the CDR3: TGTGCCAGCAGCCAAGCCAGAAGCACCGGGGAGCTGTTTTTT.

This clonotype was picked up a small number of times. This sequence joins TRBV7-8 and TRBJ2-7, with 8 bases lining up with TRBD2. The CDR3 covers 16 residues. The germline V gene encodes CDR1 SGHVS and CDR2 FQNEAQ. V shed 2 bases and J 0 bases; nucleotides not matched to a gene: 6. DNA of the CDR3: TGTGCCAGCAGCTTAATACTAGCGGCTAGCTCCTACGAGCAGTACTTC. Protein product: CASSLILAASSYEQYF.

This chain connects TRBV20-1 to TRBJ2-7, with D hard to call. The CDR3 spans 15 residues. V was clipped by 8 bases and J by 5 bases, with 25 bases between them. Germline CDR1 DFQATT, CDR2 SNEGSKA (reference sequence). The CDR3 DNA is TGCAGTTCGACCCCGCGGCAGAACGCCTGGAACGAGCAGTACTTC. It is translated as CSSTPRQNAWNEQYF.

This clonotype was seen more than once but under ten times. The chain couples TRBV5-1 to TRBJ1-1; D might be TRBD1 (5 bases). Trimming pared 6 bases from V and 0 bases from J, leaving 15 bases between. Germline loops: CDR1 SGHRS, CDR2 YFSETQ. The CDR3 loop spans 15 amino acids. Written as DNA, the CDR3 is TGCGCCAGCACTTTGGAGGGGAGGATGAACACTGAAGCTTTCTTT. It codes for CASTLEGRMNTEAFF.

In its sample, this clonotype was seen many times. The chain carries TRBV3-1 and TRBJ2-4; D unclear. The germline CDR1 and CDR2 sequences are LGHDT and YNNKEL (reference sequence). Between the trimmed V and J ends, which lost 1 base and 4 bases, there was a span of 11 bases. CDR3 length: 15 residues. The CDR3 protein is CASSQGGERKNIQYF. CDR3 nucleotides: TGTGCCAGCAGCCAAGGGGGTGAGAGAAAAAACATTCAGTACTTC.